These T cell receptor beta chains were read from a single sample in a study of radiation and T cells in renal cell carcinoma. Here immunoSEQ multiplex PCR was the method, and the copy in TCRdb shows in-frame clones only, minus some. The sample records 150,000 to 180,000 clones, approximately 86% being singletons. The sequencing used blood, collected from a patient whose treatment included radiotherapy and nephrectomy. These receptor sequences come from a woman aged 45 to 65 with renal cell carcinoma. The CDR3 runs from the conserved cysteine through the conserved F or W. D genes are given only for firm matches. Size tells how often a clone was seen (once, few, many) or the class of an expanded clone, and some rows leave it out.

d_call cdr3_length clone_size j_call v_call cdr3_nt cdr3_aa
. 16 . TRBJ1-5 TRBV5-8 TGTGCCAGCAGCTTGGACGAAGGGGTTCGCAATCAGCCCCAGCATTTT CASSLDEGVRNQPQHF
. 14 . TRBJ2-7 TRBV5-6 TGTGCCAGCAGCTCACGTGGGAGCTCCTACGAGCAGTACTTC CASSSRGSSYEQYF
TRBD1 16 . TRBJ1-2 TRBV18 TGTGCCAGCTCACCGGGACAGGGTCCCCTTAACTATGGCTACACCTTC CASSPGQGPLNYGYTF
. 15 . TRBJ1-2 TRBV30 TGTGCCTGTTTCCCTCCGAGGACGGATCGTACAGGCTACACCTTC CACFPPRTDRTGYTF
. 16 . TRBJ1-1 TRBV25-1 TGTGCCAGCAGTGACCCCACCTTTGGAGGGAGGACTGAAGCTTTCTTT CASSDPTFGGRTEAFF
. 15 . TRBJ2-5 TRBV5-1 TGCGCCAGCAGCTTGGCCCCAGGAATCCAAGAGACCCAGTACTTC CASSLAPGIQETQYF
TRBD2 16 . TRBJ2-5 TRBV5-1 TGCGCCAGCAGCTTGAGTGGCGGGGGGGCTCGTGAGACCCAGTACTTC CASSLSGGGARETQYF
. 13 . TRBJ1-5 TRBV6-5 TGTGCCAGCAGTTACAGGGAAGATCAGCCCCAGCATTTT CASSYREDQPQHF
TRBD1 17 . TRBJ1-4 TRBV4-1 TGCGCCAGCAGCCAGTGGGACAGGGAATTAGAAAATGAAAAACTGTTTTTT CASSQWDRELENEKLFF
TRBD2 15 . TRBJ2-2 TRBV7-9 TGTGCCAGCAGCTCCGGGACTATCGGCACCGGGGAGCTGTTTTTT CASSSGTIGTGELFF
. 15 . TRBJ1-1 TRBV9 TGTGCCAGCAGCGTAGACCCACAGCTGAACACTGAAGCTTTCTTT CASSVDPQLNTEAFF
. 13 . TRBJ1-1 TRBV7-2 TGTGCCAGCAGCTTTTCAGGAAACACTGAAGCTTTCTTT CASSFSGNTEAFF
TRBD2 16 . TRBJ2-5 TRBV5-1 TGCGCCAGCAGCTTGGGATCGGCGGGGGGGCAAGAGACCCAGTACTTC CASSLGSAGGQETQYF
. 14 once TRBJ2-5 TRBV7-2 TGTGCCAGCAGCTTAAGGCCGACAGCAGAGACCCAGTACTTC CASSLRPTAETQYF
. 15 . TRBJ1-5 TRBV6-1 TGTGCCAGCAGTGAGGGTTCAGGGGCGAGTCAGCCCCAGCATTTT CASSEGSGASQPQHF